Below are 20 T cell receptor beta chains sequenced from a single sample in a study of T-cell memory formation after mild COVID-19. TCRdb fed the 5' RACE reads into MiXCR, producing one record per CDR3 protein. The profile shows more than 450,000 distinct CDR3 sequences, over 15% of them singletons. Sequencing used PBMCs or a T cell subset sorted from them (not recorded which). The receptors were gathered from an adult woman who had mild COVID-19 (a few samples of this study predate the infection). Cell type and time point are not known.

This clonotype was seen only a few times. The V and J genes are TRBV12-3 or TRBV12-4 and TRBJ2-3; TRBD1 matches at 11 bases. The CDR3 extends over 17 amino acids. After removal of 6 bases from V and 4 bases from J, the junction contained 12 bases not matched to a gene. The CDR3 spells CASRSGRTGGIADTQYF. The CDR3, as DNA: TGTGCCAGCAGGTCGGGCCGGACAGGGGGCATCGCAGATACGCAGTATTTT.

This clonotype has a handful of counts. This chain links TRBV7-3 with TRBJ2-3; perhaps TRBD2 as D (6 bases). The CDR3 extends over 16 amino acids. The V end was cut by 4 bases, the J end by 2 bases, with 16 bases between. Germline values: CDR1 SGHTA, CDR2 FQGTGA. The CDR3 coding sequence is TGTGCCAGCAGCTCGGGACTTGCCACTCACACAGATACGCAGTATTTT. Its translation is CASSSGLATHTDTQYF.

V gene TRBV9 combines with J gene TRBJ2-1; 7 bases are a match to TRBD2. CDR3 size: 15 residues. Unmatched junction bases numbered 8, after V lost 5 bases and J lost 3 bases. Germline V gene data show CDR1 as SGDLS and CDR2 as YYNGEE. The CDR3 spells CASRREGAGYNEQFF. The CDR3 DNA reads TGTGCCAGCAGGAGGGAGGGAGCGGGCTACAATGAGCAGTTCTTC.

CDR3 nucleotide sequence: TGTGCCAGCAGTCCCAGGGCGGGACTAGCGGCCCTAGATACGCAGTATTTT. Its translation is CASSPRAGLAALDTQYF. This chain joins TRBV6-5 and TRBJ2-3; 11 positions agree with TRBD2. The CDR3 runs 17 residues. Germline V gene lookup returns CDR1 MNHEY and CDR2 SVGAGI. V shed 5 bases, J shed 5 bases, and the junction held 12 bases outside the gene matches.

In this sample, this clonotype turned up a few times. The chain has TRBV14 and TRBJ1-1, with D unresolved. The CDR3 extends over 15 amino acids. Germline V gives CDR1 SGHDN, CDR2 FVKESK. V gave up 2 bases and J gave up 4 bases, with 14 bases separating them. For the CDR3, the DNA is TGTGCCAGCAGCCAACTTGGGAACGGCCCCACTGAAGCTTTCTTT. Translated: CASSQLGNGPTEAFF.

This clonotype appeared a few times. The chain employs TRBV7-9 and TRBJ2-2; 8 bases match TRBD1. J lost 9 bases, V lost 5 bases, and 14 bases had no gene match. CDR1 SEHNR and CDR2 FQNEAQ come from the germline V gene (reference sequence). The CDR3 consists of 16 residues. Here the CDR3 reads CASSPRPGTGVRELFF. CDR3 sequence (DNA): TGTGCCAGCAGCCCAAGACCCGGGACAGGAGTGAGGGAGCTGTTTTTT.

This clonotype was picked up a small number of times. The CDR3: CASSLTGYGNQPQHF. Here the CDR3 DNA reads TGTGCCAGCAGCCTGACAGGGTACGGCAATCAGCCCCAGCATTTT. The rearrangement links TRBV7-9 to TRBJ1-5, with 7 bases fitting TRBD1. The CDR3 is 15 amino acids. The V gene's germline CDR1 is SEHNR and CDR2 FQNEAQ (reference sequence). J lost 2 bases, V lost 5 bases, and 6 bases had no gene match.

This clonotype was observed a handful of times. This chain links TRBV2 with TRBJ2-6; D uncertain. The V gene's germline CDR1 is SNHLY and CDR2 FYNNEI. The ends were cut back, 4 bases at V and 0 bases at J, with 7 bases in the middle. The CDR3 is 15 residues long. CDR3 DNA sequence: TGTGCCAGCAGTGTCCTGAACTCTGGGGCCAACGTCCTGACTTTC. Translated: CASSVLNSGANVLTF.

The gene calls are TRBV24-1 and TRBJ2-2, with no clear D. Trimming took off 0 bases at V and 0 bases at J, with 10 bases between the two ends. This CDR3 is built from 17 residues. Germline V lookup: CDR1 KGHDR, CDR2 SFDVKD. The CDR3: CATSDLPLFANTGELFF. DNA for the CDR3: TGTGCCACCAGTGATTTGCCCCTTTTCGCGAACACCGGGGAGCTGTTTTTT.

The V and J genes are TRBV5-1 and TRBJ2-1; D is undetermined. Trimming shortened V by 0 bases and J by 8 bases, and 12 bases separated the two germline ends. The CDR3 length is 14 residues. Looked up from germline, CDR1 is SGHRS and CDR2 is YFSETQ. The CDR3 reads CASSLAVQDDEQFF. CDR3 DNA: TGCGCCAGCAGCTTGGCGGTCCAGGACGATGAGCAGTTCTTC.

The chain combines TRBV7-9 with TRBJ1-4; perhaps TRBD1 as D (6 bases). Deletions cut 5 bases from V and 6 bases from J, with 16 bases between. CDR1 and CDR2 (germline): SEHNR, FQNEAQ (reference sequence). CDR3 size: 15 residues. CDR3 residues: CASSHVRDTHEKLFF. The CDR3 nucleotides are TGTGCCAGCAGCCACGTCCGGGACACGCATGAAAAACTGTTTTTT.

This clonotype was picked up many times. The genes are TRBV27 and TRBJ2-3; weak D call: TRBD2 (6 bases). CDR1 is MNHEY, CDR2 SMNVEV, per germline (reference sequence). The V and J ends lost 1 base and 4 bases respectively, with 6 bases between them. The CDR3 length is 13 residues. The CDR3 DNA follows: TGTGCCAGCAGTTTATGGGGGGCAGATACGCAGTATTTT. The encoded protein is CASSLWGADTQYF.

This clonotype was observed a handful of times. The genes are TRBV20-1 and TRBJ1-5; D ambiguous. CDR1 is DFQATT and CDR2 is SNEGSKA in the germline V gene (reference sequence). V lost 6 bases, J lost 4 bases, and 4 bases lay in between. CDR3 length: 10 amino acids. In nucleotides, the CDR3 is TGCAGTGCAGGGAATCAGCCCCAGCATTTT. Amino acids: CSAGNQPQHF.

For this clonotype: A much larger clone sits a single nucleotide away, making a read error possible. The CDR3 loop is CASSLGRTQYF. Written as DNA, the CDR3 is TGTGCCAGCAGCTTAGGGCGGACCCAGTACTTC. This chain uses TRBV7-2 with TRBJ2-5; the D is unclear. The CDR3 covers 11 residues. V shed 1 base and J shed 7 bases, with 4 bases lying between them. Germline-derived CDR1 and CDR2 are SGHTA and FQGNSA. Combining the CDR3 with reference TRBV7-2 and TRBJ2-5 gives the whole variable domain GAGVSQSPSNKVTEKGKDVELRCDPISGHTALYWYRQSLGQGLEFLIYFQGNSAPDKSGLPSDRFSAERTGGSVSTLTIQRTQQEDSAVYLCASSLGRTQYFGPGTRLLVL.

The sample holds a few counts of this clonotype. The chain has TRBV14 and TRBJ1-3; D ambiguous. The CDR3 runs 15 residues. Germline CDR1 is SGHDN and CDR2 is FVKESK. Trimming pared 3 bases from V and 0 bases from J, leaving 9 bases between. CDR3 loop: CASSQPSVSGNTIYF. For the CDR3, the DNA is TGTGCCAGCAGCCAGCCCTCGGTCTCTGGAAACACCATATATTTT.

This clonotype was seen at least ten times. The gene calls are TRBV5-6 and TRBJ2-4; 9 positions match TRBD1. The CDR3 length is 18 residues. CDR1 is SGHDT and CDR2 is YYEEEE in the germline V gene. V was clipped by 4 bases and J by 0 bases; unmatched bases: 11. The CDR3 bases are TGTGCCAGCAGCATTCCGGACAGGGGACGTCGAGCCAAAAACATTCAGTACTTC. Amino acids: CASSIPDRGRRAKNIQYF.

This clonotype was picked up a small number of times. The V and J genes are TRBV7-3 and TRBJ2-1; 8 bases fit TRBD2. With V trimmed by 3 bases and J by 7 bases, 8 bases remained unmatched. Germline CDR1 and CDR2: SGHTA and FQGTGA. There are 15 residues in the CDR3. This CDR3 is CASSFGAGEWNEQFF. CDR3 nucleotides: TGTGCCAGCAGCTTCGGAGCGGGAGAGTGGAATGAGCAGTTCTTC.

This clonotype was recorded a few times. The CDR3 DNA follows: TGTGCCAGCAGCCAAGAGGTGCTCGGGGAGCAGTTCTTC. It specifies CASSQEVLGEQFF. The chain links TRBV4-2 to TRBJ2-1; D is unresolved. V lost 0 bases and J 10 bases, leaving 10 bases between the germline ends. The CDR3 runs 13 residues. CDR1 and CDR2 (germline): LGHNA, YNFKEQ.

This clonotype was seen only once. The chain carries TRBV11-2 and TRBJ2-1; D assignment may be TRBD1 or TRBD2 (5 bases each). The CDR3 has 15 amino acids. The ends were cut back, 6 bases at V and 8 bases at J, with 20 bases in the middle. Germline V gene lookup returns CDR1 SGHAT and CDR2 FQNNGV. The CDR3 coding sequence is TGTGCCAGCAGATACAGAGGGGTAGGTCAGGATGAGCAGTTCTTC. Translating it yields CASRYRGVGQDEQFF.

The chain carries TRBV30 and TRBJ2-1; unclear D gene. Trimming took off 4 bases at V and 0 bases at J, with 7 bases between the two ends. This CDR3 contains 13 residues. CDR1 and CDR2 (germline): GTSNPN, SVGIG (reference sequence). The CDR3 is CAWMRSSYNEQFF. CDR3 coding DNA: TGTGCCTGGATGCGGAGCTCCTACAATGAGCAGTTCTTC.